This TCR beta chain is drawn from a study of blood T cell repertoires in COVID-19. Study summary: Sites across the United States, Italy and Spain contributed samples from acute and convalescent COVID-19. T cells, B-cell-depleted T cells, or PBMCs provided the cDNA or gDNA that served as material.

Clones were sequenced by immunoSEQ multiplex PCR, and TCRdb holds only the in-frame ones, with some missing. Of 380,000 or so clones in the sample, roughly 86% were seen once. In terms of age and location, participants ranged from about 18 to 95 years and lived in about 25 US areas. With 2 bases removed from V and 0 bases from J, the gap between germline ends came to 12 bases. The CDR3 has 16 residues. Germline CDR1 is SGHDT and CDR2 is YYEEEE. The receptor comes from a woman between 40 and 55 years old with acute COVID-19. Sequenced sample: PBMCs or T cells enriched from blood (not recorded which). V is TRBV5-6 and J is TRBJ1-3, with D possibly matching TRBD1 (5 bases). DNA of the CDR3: TGTGCCAGCAGCTTCCAGGGAAGCTACTCTGGAAACACCATATATTTT. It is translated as CASSFQGSYSGNTIYF.